This TCR beta chain emerged from a study of Tregs in tolerant kidney transplant recipients. Overall study findings and caveats: Changing PCR primers prevented nucleotide comparison between some patients' samples.

With regard to this clone: What it binds is unknown.

Clones were read by immunoSEQ multiplex PCR, and TCRdb kept only the in-frame ones, dropping some. In the table there are tens of thousands of clones, around 90% of which are singletons. The sequenced sample was CD4+ T cells from blood, obtained before the transplant. The source is a human donor who received a combined kidney and bone marrow transplant.

The CDR3 nucleotides read TGTGCCAGCAGTGGGGGGACAGGGGTTTTGAAAAAACTGTTTTTT. This codes for CASSGGTGVLKKLFF. The chain employs TRBV2 and TRBJ1-4, with TRBD1 identical over 10 bases. V shed 4 bases, J shed 9 bases, and the junction held 8 bases outside the gene matches. Germline V gene sequence: CDR1 SNHLY, CDR2 FYNNEI. The CDR3 consists of 15 residues. Filled out from reference TRBV2 and TRBJ1-4, the complete variable domain reads EPEVTQTPSHQVTQMGQEVILRCVPISNHLYFYWYRQILGQKVEFLVSFYNNEISEKSEIFDDQFSVERPDGSNFTLKIRSTKLEDSAMYFCASSGGTGVLKKLFFGSGTQLSVL.